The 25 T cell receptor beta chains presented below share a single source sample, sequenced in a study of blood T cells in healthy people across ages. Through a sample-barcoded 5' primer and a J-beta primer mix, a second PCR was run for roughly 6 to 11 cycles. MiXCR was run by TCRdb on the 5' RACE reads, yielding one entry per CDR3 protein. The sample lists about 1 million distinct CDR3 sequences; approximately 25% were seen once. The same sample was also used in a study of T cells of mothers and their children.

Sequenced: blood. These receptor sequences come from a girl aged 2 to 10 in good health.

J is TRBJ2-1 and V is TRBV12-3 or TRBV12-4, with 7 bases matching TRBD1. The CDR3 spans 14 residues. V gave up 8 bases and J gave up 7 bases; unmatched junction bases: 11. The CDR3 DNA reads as TGTGCCAGCGAGGGGGCTAGCCCGGCGAATGAGCAGTTCTTC. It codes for CASEGASPANEQFF.

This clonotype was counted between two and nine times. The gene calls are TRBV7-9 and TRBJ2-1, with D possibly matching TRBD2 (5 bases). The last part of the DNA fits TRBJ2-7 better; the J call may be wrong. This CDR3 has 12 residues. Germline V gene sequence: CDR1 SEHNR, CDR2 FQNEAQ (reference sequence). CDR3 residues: CASSQLVGEQYF. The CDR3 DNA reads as TGTGCCAGCAGCCAACTAGTTGGCGAGCAGTACTTC.

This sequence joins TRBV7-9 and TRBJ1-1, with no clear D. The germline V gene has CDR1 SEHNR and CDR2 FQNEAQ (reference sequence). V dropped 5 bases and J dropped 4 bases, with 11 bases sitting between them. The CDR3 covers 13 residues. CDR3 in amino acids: CASSPGPATEAFF. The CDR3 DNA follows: TGTGCCAGCAGCCCCGGGCCTGCCACTGAAGCTTTCTTT.

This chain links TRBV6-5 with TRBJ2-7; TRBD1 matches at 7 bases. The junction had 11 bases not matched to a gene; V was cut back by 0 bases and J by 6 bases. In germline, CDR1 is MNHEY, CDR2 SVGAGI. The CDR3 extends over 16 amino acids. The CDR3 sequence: CASSYSTGTAATEQYF. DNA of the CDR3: TGTGCCAGCAGTTACTCGACGGGGACAGCCGCTACCGAGCAGTACTTC.

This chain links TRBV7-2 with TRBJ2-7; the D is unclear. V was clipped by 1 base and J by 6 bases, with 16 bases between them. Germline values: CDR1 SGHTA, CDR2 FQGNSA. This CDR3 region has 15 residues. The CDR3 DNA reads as TGTGCCAGCAGCTTAGGGTTTAGCCTCTCTCGCGAGCAGTACTTC. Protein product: CASSLGFSLSREQYF. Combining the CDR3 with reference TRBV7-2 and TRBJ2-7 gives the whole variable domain GAGVSQSPSNKVTEKGKDVELRCDPISGHTALYWYRQSLGQGLEFLIYFQGNSAPDKSGLPSDRFSAERTGGSVSTLTIQRTQQEDSAVYLCASSLGFSLSREQYFGPGTRLTVT.

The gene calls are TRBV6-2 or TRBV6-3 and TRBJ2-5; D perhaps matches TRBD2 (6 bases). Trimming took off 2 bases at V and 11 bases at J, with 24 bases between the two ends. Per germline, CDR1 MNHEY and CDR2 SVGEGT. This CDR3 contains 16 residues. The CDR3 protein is CASSYTVSLTSAGQYF. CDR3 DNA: TGTGCCAGCAGTTACACGGTTAGCCTTACGAGTGCGGGGCAGTACTTC.

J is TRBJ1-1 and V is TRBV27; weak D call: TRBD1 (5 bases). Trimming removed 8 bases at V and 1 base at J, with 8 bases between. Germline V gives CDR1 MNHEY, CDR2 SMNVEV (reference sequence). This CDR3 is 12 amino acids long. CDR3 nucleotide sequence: TGTGCCAGCCTCGGGGGGAACACTGAAGCTTTCTTT. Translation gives CASLGGNTEAFF.

CDR3 nucleotide sequence: TGTGCCAGCAGCCCTCAACCGGCAGGGAGTAATTCACCCCTCCACTTT. Protein sequence: CASSPQPAGSNSPLHF. The chain is built from TRBV4-2 and TRBJ1-6; possibly TRBD1 for D (5 bases). The CDR3 is 16 residues long. Germline loops: CDR1 LGHNA, CDR2 YNFKEQ. V lost 4 bases, J lost 6 bases, and 16 bases lay in between.

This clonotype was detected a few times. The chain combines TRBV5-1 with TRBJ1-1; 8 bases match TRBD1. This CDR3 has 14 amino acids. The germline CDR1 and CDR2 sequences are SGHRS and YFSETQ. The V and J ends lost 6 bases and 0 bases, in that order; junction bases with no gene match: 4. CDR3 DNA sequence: TGCGCCAGCAACCGGGACAGGATGAACACTGAAGCTTTCTTT. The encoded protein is CASNRDRMNTEAFF.

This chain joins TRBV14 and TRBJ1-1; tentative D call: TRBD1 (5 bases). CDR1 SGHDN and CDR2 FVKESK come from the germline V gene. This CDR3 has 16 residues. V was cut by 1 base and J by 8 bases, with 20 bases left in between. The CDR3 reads CASSQVPGPSLREAFF. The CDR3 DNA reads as TGTGCCAGCAGCCAAGTACCGGGACCTAGTCTACGAGAAGCTTTCTTT. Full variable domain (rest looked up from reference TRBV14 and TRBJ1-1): EAGVTQFPSHSVIEKGQTVTLRCDPISGHDNLYWYRRVMGKEIKFLLHFVKESKQDESGMPNNRFLAERTGGTYSTLKVQPAELEDSGVYFCASSQVPGPSLREAFFGQGTRLTVV.

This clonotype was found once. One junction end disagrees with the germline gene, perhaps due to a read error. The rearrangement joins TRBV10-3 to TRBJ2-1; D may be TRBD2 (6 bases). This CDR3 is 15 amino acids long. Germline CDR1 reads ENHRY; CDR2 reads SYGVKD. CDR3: CAIRDETRLDNEQLF. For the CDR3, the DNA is TGTGCCATCAGGGACGAGACTAGATTGGACAATGAGCAGTTATTC.

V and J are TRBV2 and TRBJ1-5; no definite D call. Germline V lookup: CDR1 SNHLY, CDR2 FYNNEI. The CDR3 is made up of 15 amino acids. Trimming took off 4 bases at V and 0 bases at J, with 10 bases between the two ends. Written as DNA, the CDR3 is TGTGCCAGCAGTGTATCCGGTACTAGCAATCAGCCCCAGCATTTT. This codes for CASSVSGTSNQPQHF.

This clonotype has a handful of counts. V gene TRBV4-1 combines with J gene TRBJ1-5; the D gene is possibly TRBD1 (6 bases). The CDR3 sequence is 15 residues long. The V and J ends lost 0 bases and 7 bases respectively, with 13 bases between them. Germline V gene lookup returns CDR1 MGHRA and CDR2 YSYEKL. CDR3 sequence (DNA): TGCGCCAGCAGCCAAGACGCCAGGGGAGGCCAGCCCCAGCATTTT. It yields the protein CASSQDARGGQPQHF.

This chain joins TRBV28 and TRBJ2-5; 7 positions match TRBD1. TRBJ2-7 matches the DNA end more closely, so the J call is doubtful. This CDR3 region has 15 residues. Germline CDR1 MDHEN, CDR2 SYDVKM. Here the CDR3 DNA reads TGTGCCAGCAGTTTATCGACAGGGATTATCTACGAGCAGTACTTC. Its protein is CASSLSTGIIYEQYF.

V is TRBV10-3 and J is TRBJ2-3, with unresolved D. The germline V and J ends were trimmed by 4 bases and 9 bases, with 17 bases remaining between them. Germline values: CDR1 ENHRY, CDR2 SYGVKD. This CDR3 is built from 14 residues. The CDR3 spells CAISGQVGVGTQYF. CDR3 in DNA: TGTGCCATCAGTGGACAAGTTGGTGTAGGAACGCAGTATTTT.

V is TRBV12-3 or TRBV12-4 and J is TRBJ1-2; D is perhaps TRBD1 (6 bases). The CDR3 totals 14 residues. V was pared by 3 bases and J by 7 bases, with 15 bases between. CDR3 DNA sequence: TGTGCCAGCAGTTTGATGGGACAAACAGGTGGCTACACCTTC. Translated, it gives CASSLMGQTGGYTF.

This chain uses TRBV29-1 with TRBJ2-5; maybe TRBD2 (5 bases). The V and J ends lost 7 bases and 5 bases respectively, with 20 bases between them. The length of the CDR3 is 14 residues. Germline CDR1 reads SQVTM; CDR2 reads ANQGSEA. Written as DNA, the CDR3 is TGCAGCGCCTGGGTGGTCGGGTGGAGGGAGACCCAGTACTTC. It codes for CSAWVVGWRETQYF.

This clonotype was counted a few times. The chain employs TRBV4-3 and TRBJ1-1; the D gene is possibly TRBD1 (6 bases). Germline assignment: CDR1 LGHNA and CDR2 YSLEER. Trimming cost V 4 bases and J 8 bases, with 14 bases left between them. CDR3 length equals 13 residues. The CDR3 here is CASSRLPGTEAFF. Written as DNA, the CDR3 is TGCGCCAGCAGCCGCCTACCCGGGACAGAAGCTTTCTTT.

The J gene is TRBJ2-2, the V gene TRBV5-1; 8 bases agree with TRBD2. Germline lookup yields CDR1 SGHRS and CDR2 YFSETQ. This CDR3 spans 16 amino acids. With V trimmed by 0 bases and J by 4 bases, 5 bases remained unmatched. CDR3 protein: CASSLASAGGTGELFF. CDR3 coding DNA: TGCGCCAGCAGCTTGGCTTCGGCGGGAGGCACCGGGGAGCTGTTTTTT.

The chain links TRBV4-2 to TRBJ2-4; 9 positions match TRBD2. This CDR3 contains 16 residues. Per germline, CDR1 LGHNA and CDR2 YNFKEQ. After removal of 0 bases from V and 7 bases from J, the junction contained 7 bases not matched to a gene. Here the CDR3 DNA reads TGTGCCAGCAGCCAAGATGGAAGCGGGGGGACCAACATTCAGTACTTC. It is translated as CASSQDGSGGTNIQYF.

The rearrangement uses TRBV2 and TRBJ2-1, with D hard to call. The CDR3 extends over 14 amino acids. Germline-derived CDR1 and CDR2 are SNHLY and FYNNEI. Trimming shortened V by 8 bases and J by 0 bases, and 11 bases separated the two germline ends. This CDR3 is CASGSHYSYNEQFF. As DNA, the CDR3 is TGTGCCAGCGGGTCCCATTACTCCTACAATGAGCAGTTCTTC.

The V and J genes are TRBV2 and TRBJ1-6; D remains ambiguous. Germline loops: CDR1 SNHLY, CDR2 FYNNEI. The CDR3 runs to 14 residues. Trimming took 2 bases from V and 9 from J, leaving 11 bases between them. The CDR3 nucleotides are TGTGCCAGCAGTGAAATGGTCGGCTCTTCACCCCTCCACTTT. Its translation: CASSEMVGSSPLHF.

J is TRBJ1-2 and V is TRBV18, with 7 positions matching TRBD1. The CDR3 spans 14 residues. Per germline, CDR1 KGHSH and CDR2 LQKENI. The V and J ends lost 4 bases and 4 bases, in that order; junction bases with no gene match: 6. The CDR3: CASSRDSPLYGYTF. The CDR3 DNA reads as TGTGCCAGCTCACGGGACAGCCCTCTCTATGGCTACACCTTC.

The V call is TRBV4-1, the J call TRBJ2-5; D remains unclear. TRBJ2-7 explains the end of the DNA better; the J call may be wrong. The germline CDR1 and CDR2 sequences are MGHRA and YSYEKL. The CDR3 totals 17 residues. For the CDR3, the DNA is TGCGCCAGCAGCCTAAAGTCCCCCCTTCGAGGTCCCTACGAGCAGTACTTC. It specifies CASSLKSPLRGPYEQYF.

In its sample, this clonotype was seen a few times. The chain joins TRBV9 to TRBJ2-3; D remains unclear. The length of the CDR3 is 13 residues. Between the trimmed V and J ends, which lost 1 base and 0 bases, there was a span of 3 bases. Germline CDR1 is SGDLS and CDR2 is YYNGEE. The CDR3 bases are TGTGCCAGCAGCGTATCGAGCACAGATACGCAGTATTTT. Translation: CASSVSSTDTQYF. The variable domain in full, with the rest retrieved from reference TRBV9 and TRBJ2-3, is DSGVTQTPKHLITATGQRVTLRCSPRSGDLSVYWYQQSLDQGLQFLIQYYNGEERAKGNILERFSAQQFPDLHSELNLSSLELGDSALYFCASSVSSTDTQYFGPGTRLTVL.